A selection of T cell receptor beta chains follows, all from one sample in a study of T cells in Graves' hyperthyroidism and ophthalmopathy. TCRdb re-analysed the multiplex PCR reads in MiXCR, keeping a single row per CDR3 protein. The table includes nearly 600,000 distinct CDR3 sequences, 14% detected once. Sequenced: blood. These receptors all come from a woman aged 25 to 39 with Graves' hyperthyroidism that later progressed to Graves' ophthalmopathy. Each CDR3 is given with its conserved first and last residue.

v_call cdr3_aa
TRBV29-1 CSVVPYSGSTYEQYF
TRBV25-1 CASSERGTGAPKYGYTF
TRBV12-3/TRBV12-4 CASSFSPGKSSYEQYF
TRBV9 CASSVRAQDTQYF
TRBV19 CASSIGEVRTDTQYF
TRBV3-2 CATEWVETQYF
TRBV4-1 CASALGPALGFRDTNNEQFF
TRBV12-3/TRBV12-4 CASSLGAGTTEAFF
TRBV6-2/TRBV6-3 CASSPRASGYGYTF
TRBV3-1 CASSGRQGARHEAFF
TRBV4-1 CASSHGGRTGGVGYTF
TRBV11-2 CASSRIEVAKNIQYF
TRBV7-9 CASSLAGGAGSGNTIYF
TRBV27 CASSLSPLPREFYNEQFF
TRBV19 CASISKLNTEAFF
TRBV20-1 CSAPFGGSSTDTQYF
TRBV30 CAWSLTEGLAYGYTF
TRBV27 CASSLGGETNTEAFF
TRBV3-1 CASSPGYGDNQPQHF
TRBV25-1 CASISSGDIQYF
TRBV5-1 CASSVAGTWSNEQFF
TRBV3-1 CASSQEGARTDTQYF
TRBV20-1 CSATGTDKTDTQYF
TRBV7-8 CASSFTGAGGLDTQYF
TRBV20-1 CSARDLAETYNEQFF
TRBV19 CASGTGRLEKLFF
TRBV19 CASTLARLNQPQHF
TRBV15 CATSREQGNEQFF
TRBV18 CASSQRTGGQETQYF
TRBV29-1 CSAAPGANQPQHF
TRBV6-1 CASSPGTFYGYTF
TRBV19 CASREPYSGNTIYF
TRBV19 CASSFPAGVDGYTF
TRBV11-3 CASSPTGTPLNTEAFF
TRBV5-1 CASHLTGDTQYF
TRBV27 CASSPPWTGAQGETQYF
TRBV19 CASRIRGRGTEAFF
TRBV20-1 CSADRDDYGYTF
TRBV19 CASSPQAGHSGNTIYF
TRBV6-5 CASSYTTGASNIQYF
TRBV3-1 CASSPKWGEGTEAFF
TRBV2 CASSVAAPGIHEQFF
TRBV20-1 CSALMGTSGNNEQFF